These T cell receptor beta chains were read from a single sample in a study of glioma-infiltrating T cells. MiXCR was run by TCRdb on the multiplex PCR reads, yielding one entry per CDR3 protein. The data contain about 400,000 distinct CDR3 sequences, less than 50% of them singletons. Material: glioma tissue, nonneoplastic brain tissue, or PBMCs (not recorded which). The receptors stem from a human donor with low-grade glioma or glioblastoma, undergoing nonglioma brain surgery, or in good health (not recorded which). Both conserved end residues are part of each CDR3. The D gene is left open where the match is weak. Clone size is shown for a subset of rows, as once, few, many or a class of expanded clone.

v_gene,j_gene,d_gene,abundance,CDR3aa,CDR3nt
TRBV6-6,TRBJ2-1,-,many,CASSYSNSGNEQFF,TGTGCCAGCAGTTACTCGAACTCCGGCAATGAGCAGTTCTTC
TRBV10-3,TRBJ1-1,TRBD1,many,CAISESPPGQEPEAFF,TGTGCCATCAGTGAGTCGCCCCCGGGACAGGAACCTGAAGCTTTCTTT
TRBV7-2,TRBJ2-7,TRBD2,-,CASSVRGAGILEQYF,TGTGCCAGCAGCGTCAGAGGAGCGGGAATCCTCGAGCAGTACTTC
TRBV6-2/TRBV6-3,TRBJ1-2,-,many,CASSLSGTTYGYTF,TGTGCCAGCAGTCTCTCGGGGACAACTTATGGCTACACCTTC
TRBV28,TRBJ2-1,TRBD2,many,CASSSPRLAGGPTNNEQFF,TGTGCCAGCAGTTCCCCGCGACTAGCGGGAGGTCCTACCAACAATGAGCAGTTCTTC
TRBV6-1,TRBJ1-1,-,many,CASSGPGLMNTEAFF,TGTGCCAGCAGTGGACCGGGACTCATGAACACTGAAGCTTTCTTT
TRBV20-1,TRBJ1-3,-,many,CSAAPSGNTIYF,TGCAGTGCTGCCCCGTCTGGAAACACCATATATTTT
TRBV14,TRBJ2-1,TRBD2,few,CASSQDRLAGGYNEQFF,TGTGCCAGCAGCCAAGATCGACTAGCGGGAGGTTACAATGAGCAGTTCTTC
TRBV6-2/TRBV6-3,TRBJ1-1,-,many,CASSFFRHPNTEAFF,TGTGCCAGCAGTTTTTTTAGACACCCGAACACTGAAGCTTTCTTT
TRBV13,TRBJ1-1,-,-,CASSSPGAGTEAFF,TGTGCCAGCAGCTCCCCGGGGGCGGGCACTGAAGCTTTCTTT
TRBV2,TRBJ1-2,-,-,CASSIQTFVGYTF,TGTGCCAGCAGTATACAGACCTTTGTAGGCTACACCTTC
TRBV27,TRBJ2-3,-,-,CASKRDRGRDTQYF,TGTGCCAGCAAACGGGACCGAGGCAGAGATACGCAGTATTTT
TRBV6-1,TRBJ1-1,-,many,CASRTHMNTEAFF,TGTGCCAGCAGGACACACATGAACACTGAAGCTTTCTTT
TRBV27,TRBJ2-7,-,-,CASSALASFNEQYF,TGTGCCAGCAGCGCTCTAGCCAGTTTCAACGAGCAGTACTTC
TRBV14,TRBJ2-3,TRBD2,-,CASSPLGLAFTDTQYF,TGTGCCAGCAGCCCCCTCGGACTAGCCTTCACAGATACGCAGTATTTT
TRBV12-3/TRBV12-4,TRBJ1-2,-,-,CASSYLASSGYGYTF,TGTGCCAGCAGCTACCTAGCGTCTTCAGGCTATGGCTACACCTTC
TRBV27,TRBJ2-7,-,many,CASSLLPLGANEQYF,TGTGCCAGCAGTTTACTCCCGCTCGGGGCCAACGAGCAGTACTTC
TRBV6-4,TRBJ1-1,-,-,CASSQVYTEAFF,TGTGCCAGCAGCCAGGTTTACACTGAAGCTTTCTTT
TRBV27,TRBJ2-1,-,many,CASGTRDRYNEQFF,TGTGCCAGCGGGACCCGGGACCGATACAATGAGCAGTTCTTC
TRBV28,TRBJ1-2,-,few,CASSFASARFYGYTF,TGTGCCAGCAGTTTCGCGTCCGCCCGGTTCTATGGCTACACCTTC
TRBV6-1,TRBJ1-1,-,-,CVSSEQVFATEAFF,TGTGTCAGCAGTGAACAGGTTTTCGCCACTGAAGCTTTCTTT
TRBV18,TRBJ1-2,TRBD1,-,CASSPGQGYYGYTF,TGTGCCAGCTCTCCGGGACAGGGGTACTATGGCTACACCTTC
TRBV27,TRBJ2-1,-,many,CASGKPSYNEQFF,TGTGCCAGCGGGAAACCCTCCTACAATGAGCAGTTCTTC
TRBV4-1,TRBJ2-5,TRBD2,few,CASKTSGLPGGTQYF,TGCGCCAGCAAGACTAGCGGGTTACCCGGGGGGACCCAGTACTTC
TRBV27,TRBJ1-1,-,many,CASSLWANLNGEAFF,TGTGCCAGCAGTTTATGGGCGAATCTCAACGGTGAAGCTTTCTTT